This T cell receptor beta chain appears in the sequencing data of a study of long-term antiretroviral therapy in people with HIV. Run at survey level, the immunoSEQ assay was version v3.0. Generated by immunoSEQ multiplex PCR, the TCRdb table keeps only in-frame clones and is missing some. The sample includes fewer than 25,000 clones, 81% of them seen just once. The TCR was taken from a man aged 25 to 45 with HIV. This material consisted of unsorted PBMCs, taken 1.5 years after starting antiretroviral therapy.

DNA for the CDR3: TGTGCCAGCAGCTTTAAGTGGGGGATTGATCAGCCCCAGCATTTT. This sequence encodes CASSFKWGIDQPQHF. The chain uses TRBV5-6 and TRBJ1-5; possible D gene TRBD1, 5 bases. The V gene's germline CDR1 is SGHDT and CDR2 YYEEEE. CDR3 size: 15 residues. Trimming took off 2 bases at V and 5 bases at J, with 14 bases between the two ends.